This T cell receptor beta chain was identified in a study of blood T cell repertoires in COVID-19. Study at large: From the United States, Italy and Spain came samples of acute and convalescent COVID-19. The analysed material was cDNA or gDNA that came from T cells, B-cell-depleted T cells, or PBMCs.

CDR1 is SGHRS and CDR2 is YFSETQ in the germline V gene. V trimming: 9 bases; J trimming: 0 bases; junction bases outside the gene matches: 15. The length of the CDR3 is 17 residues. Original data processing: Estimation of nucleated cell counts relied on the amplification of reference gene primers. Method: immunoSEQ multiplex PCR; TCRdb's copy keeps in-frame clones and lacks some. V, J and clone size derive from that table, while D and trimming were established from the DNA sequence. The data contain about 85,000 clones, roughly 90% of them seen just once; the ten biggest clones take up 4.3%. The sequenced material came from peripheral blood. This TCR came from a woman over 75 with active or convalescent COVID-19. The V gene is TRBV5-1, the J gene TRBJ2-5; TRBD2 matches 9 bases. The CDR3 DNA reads TGCGCCACAAAAGTCGGCCGACTAGCGGACTACCAAGAGACCCAGTACTTC. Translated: CATKVGRLADYQETQYF.